The 2 T cell receptor beta chains given below trace back to one sample, sequenced in a study of PD-L1 blockade in urothelial cancer. Method: immunoSEQ multiplex PCR; TCRdb's copy keeps in-frame clones and lacks some. The sample yields about 63,000 clones, roughly 76% seen once. The time point here: pretreatment peripheral blood. The sequenced sample was PBMCs, obtained around atezolizumab (anti-PD-L1) treatment. The receptors shown here come from a man in his 70s with urothelial cancer.

The rearrangement links TRBV10-1 to TRBJ2-2; no reliable D call. The CDR3 has 14 amino acids. Germline V gene sequence: CDR1 WNHNN, CDR2 SYGVQD (reference sequence). Trimming removed 4 bases at V and 6 bases at J, with 12 bases between. This chain's CDR3 is CASSVAREAGELFF. The CDR3, as DNA: TGCGCCAGCAGTGTGGCAAGAGAGGCCGGGGAGCTGTTTTTT.

The chain uses TRBV30 and TRBJ2-3; possibly TRBD2 for D (5 bases). The CDR3 loop spans 16 amino acids. CDR1 is GTSNPN and CDR2 is SVGIG in the germline V gene (reference sequence). The V and J ends lost 1 base and 6 bases respectively, with 20 bases between them. CDR3 DNA sequence: TGTGCCTGGAGTGGGAGTACTAGAAGTTCGAGGGATACGCAGTATTTT. This translates into CAWSGSTRSSRDTQYF.